This T cell receptor (beta chain) was documented in a study of CD8 T cells in Susac syndrome. The authors reverse transcribed 0.5 to 1 ug RNA with random hexamers. TCRdb fed the immunoSEQ multiplex PCR reads into MiXCR, producing one record per CDR3 protein. Here the sample spans roughly 200,000 distinct CDR3 sequences, approximately 95% being singletons. The CDR3 length is 14 residues. J lost 4 bases, V lost 6 bases, and 10 bases had no gene match. CDR1 is DFQATT and CDR2 is SNEGSKA in the germline V gene (reference sequence). Sequenced sample: CD4+ T cells from PBMCs. The receptor comes from a human donor with multiple sclerosis. V gene TRBV20-1 combines with J gene TRBJ2-5; TRBD2 aligns across 8 bases. This CDR3 is CSAEAGTRRETQYF. In DNA form, the CDR3 reads TGCAGTGCCGAAGCCGGGACTAGACGAGAGACCCAGTACTTC.